A single sample is the source of the 8 T cell receptor beta chains below, sequenced in a study of cytomegalovirus exposure and HLA in healthy donors. PCR primers comprised 60 Vbeta and 13 Jbeta primers. Repertoires were generated with immunoSEQ multiplex PCR, while TCRdb's copy carries only in-frame clones and drops some. Of 150,000 to 200,000 clones listed, about 65% are singletons. The specimen sequenced was PBMCs. The receptor source for this set is a girl aged 10 to 17 in good health and CMV-seronegative.

The chain joins TRBV5-1 to TRBJ2-2, with 11 bases that match TRBD2. Germline assignment: CDR1 SGHRS and CDR2 YFSETQ. With 1 base clipped from V and 5 bases from J, the junction kept 7 bases outside the gene matches. The CDR3 covers 17 residues. CDR3 nucleotide sequence: TGCGCCAGCAGCTTGCAACTAGCGGGGGCCCTAACCGGGGAGCTGTTTTTT. It translates to CASSLQLAGALTGELFF.

In this sample, this clone turned up a few times. At the DNA level, this CDR3 is encoded by other sequences in the same sample as well. The V and J genes are TRBV7-9 and TRBJ1-1, with TRBD1 identical over 7 bases. CDR3 length: 14 residues. Trimming cost V 1 base and J 2 bases; bases outside gene matches: 1. CDR1 is SEHNR and CDR2 is FQNEAQ in the germline V gene (reference sequence). The CDR3 sequence is CASSLGTGNTEAFF. The CDR3 nucleotides are TGTGCCAGCAGCTTAGGGACAGGAAACACTGAAGCTTTCTTT.

The V call is TRBV5-8, the J call TRBJ2-5, with 7 bases identical to TRBD1. Trimming cost V 2 bases and J 5 bases; bases outside gene matches: 3. The CDR3 is 13 amino acids. Germline CDR1 SGHTS, CDR2 YDEGEE. The CDR3 sequence is CASSFEGAETQYF. The CDR3, as DNA: TGTGCCAGCAGCTTCGAGGGGGCGGAGACCCAGTACTTC.

The chain has TRBV11-2 and TRBJ1-4; TRBD1 matches at 9 bases. Germline values: CDR1 SGHAT, CDR2 FQNNGV. Trimming at V came to 4 bases and at J to 4 bases, leaving 4 bases not matched to a gene. The CDR3 consists of 15 residues. CDR3 loop: CASSSSDRGNEKLFF. CDR3 nucleotides: TGTGCCAGCAGCTCCTCGGACAGGGGTAATGAAAAACTGTTTTTT.

This clone has more than one count but fewer than ten. This chain joins TRBV6-6 and TRBJ2-7; unclear D gene. CDR3 length: 12 amino acids. Germline V gene lookup returns CDR1 MNHNY and CDR2 SVGAGI (reference sequence). V gave up 4 bases and J gave up 7 bases, with 11 bases separating them. The CDR3 spells CASSSEALEQYF. CDR3 DNA: TGTGCCAGCAGTTCTGAAGCTTTGGAGCAGTACTTC.

The chain employs TRBV11-2 and TRBJ1-1, with 8 bases aligning to TRBD1. Germline V gene lookup returns CDR1 SGHAT and CDR2 FQNNGV. After removal of 1 base from V and 8 bases from J, the junction contained 6 bases not matched to a gene. CDR3 size: 14 residues. DNA of the CDR3: TGTGCCAGCAGCTTAGGGTGGACAGGGCGCGAAGCTTTCTTT. Protein: CASSLGWTGREAFF.

This sequence joins TRBV19 and TRBJ1-1; the match to TRBD1 covers 7 bases. With 7 bases clipped from V and 5 bases from J, the junction kept 7 bases outside the gene matches. This CDR3 has 13 amino acids. Germline V gene lookup returns CDR1 LNHDA and CDR2 SQIVND (reference sequence). The CDR3: CASIGGWETEAFF. CDR3 sequence (DNA): TGTGCCAGTATAGGGGGCTGGGAAACTGAAGCTTTCTTT.

The genes are TRBV7-9 and TRBJ2-1, with D tentatively TRBD2 (6 bases). CDR1 SEHNR and CDR2 FQNEAQ come from the germline V gene (reference sequence). This CDR3 contains 15 residues. Trimming left V 10 bases short and J 4 bases short, with 20 bases between. DNA for the CDR3: TGTGCCACGAACCGGGCGGGGTTAAATTACAATGAGCAGTTCTTC. Translating gives CATNRAGLNYNEQFF.